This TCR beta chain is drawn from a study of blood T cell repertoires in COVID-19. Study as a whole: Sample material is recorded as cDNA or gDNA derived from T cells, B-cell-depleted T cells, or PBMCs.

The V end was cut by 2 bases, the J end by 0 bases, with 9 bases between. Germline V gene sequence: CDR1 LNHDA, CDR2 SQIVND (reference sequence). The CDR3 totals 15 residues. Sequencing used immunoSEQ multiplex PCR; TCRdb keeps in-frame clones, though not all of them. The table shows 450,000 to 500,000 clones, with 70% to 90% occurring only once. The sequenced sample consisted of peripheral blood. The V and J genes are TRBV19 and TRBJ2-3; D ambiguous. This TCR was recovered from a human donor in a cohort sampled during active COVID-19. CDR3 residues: CASSISWLSTDTQYF. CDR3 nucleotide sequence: TGTGCCAGTAGTATAAGTTGGCTGAGCACAGATACGCAGTATTTT.